This TCR beta chain came from a study of shared clonotypes between healthy human individuals. At the level of the study: The study drew on a couple of women and three men aged 18 to 49 as donors.

This CDR3 contains 14 residues. Germline lookup yields CDR1 LGHNA and CDR2 YNFKEQ. The germline V and J ends were trimmed by 1 base and 8 bases, with 12 bases remaining between them. Naive CD8 populations comprised CD45RO-negative cells positively selected for CCR7, excluding terminally differentiated effector memory CD45RA+ cells. TCRdb's copy holds only in-frame clones and misses some; the assay was immunoSEQ multiplex PCR. The table lists around 2,000,000 clones, under 95% of them singletons, with under 2% in the top ten. In the case of this clone: Its antigen is not identified.

The study, taken as a whole, reports: Clonotypes not shared had lower generation probabilities than those common to all four donors. Naive subsets generally exceeded memory subsets in estimated richness. In a handful of donors, approximately 5% of naive CD4 clonotypes appeared in common.

The sample consisted of naive CD8+ T cells from PBMCs. The chain joins TRBV4-2 to TRBJ2-4; TRBD2 might be the D (6 bases). The TCR sequence derives from a man aged 18-30 years in good health. Some clones in this sample may be carry-over from other donors' samples. In DNA, the CDR3 is TGTGCCAGCAGCCAAGCAGGCGGGACTGACATTCAGTACTTC. It specifies CASSQAGGTDIQYF.